These 24 T cell receptor beta chains share one sample of origin, sequenced in a study of T-cell reconstitution after alpha-beta-depleted transplantation in children. Molecular barcoding with unique molecular identifiers was used for the TCRbeta library. TCRdb passed the PCR reads through MiXCR, listing each CDR3 protein once. The data hold a few hundred thousand distinct CDR3 sequences, with 25% to 30% observed a single time. This material consisted of PBMCs, taken before TCRalphabeta/CD19-depleted stem cell transplant. Receptors were obtained from a boy in the first two years of life with Wiskott-Aldrich syndrome, due to receive a stem cell transplant.

The chain uses TRBV20-1 and TRBJ2-1; D gene ambiguous. This CDR3 spans 11 amino acids. V lost 6 bases and J 4 bases, leaving 7 bases between the germline ends. The germline V gene encodes CDR1 DFQATT and CDR2 SNEGSKA (reference sequence). The CDR3 here is CSADRYNEQFF. The CDR3 DNA sequence: TGCAGTGCAGACCGGTACAATGAGCAGTTCTTC.

The chain carries TRBV5-1 and TRBJ1-3, with TRBD1 identical over 10 bases. Looked up from germline, CDR1 is SGHRS and CDR2 is YFSETQ. Trimming took 4 bases from V and 2 from J; bases not matched to a gene: 9. The CDR3 consists of 17 residues. The CDR3 DNA follows: TGCGCCAGCAGCACCCGCGGACAGGGGGAAACTGGAAACACCATATATTTT. Translated, it gives CASSTRGQGETGNTIYF.

This chain joins TRBV21-1 and TRBJ2-1; no DNA check was done on the table's D call, TRBD1. TRBV21-1 is labeled a pseudogene. The CDR3 has 18 residues. CDR3: CASSKEGTGGSSYNEQFF. The CDR3, as DNA: TGTGCCAGCAGCAAAGAGGGGACCGGCGGATCCTCCTACAATGAGCAGTTCTTC.

J is TRBJ2-3 and V is TRBV5-1; 7 bases are shared with TRBD2. Germline V gene lookup returns CDR1 SGHRS and CDR2 YFSETQ. The ends lost 4 bases at V and 1 base at J; junction bases unmatched: 9. There are 16 residues in the CDR3. The CDR3 loop is CASSPPLAGGTDTQYF. The DNA for the CDR3 is TGCGCCAGCAGCCCCCCTTTGGCGGGAGGCACAGATACGCAGTATTTT.

The sample holds a few counts of this clonotype. The rearrangement links TRBV20-1 to TRBJ2-5; 7 nucleotides agree with TRBD2. The CDR3 totals 13 residues. Germline-derived CDR1 and CDR2 are DFQATT and SNEGSKA (reference sequence). V dropped 3 bases and J dropped 5; count of bases not matched to a gene: 6. The CDR3 is CSARGEGWETQYF. The CDR3 DNA sequence: TGCAGTGCTAGGGGGGAGGGCTGGGAGACCCAGTACTTC.

This clonotype occurred a few times. The chain is built from TRBV5-1 and TRBJ2-3, with D unclear. Trimming took 1 base from V and 4 from J, leaving 13 bases between them. The CDR3 is 15 residues long. The germline gives CDR1 SGHRS, CDR2 YFSETQ. In nucleotides, the CDR3 is TGCGCCAGCAGCTTGTCCTCGGGCCCCCCAGATACGCAGTATTTT. Protein: CASSLSSGPPDTQYF.

The chain combines TRBV5-1 with TRBJ2-3; 7 bases are shared with TRBD1. The V gene's germline CDR1 is SGHRS and CDR2 YFSETQ. V was pared by 5 bases and J by 4 bases, with 1 base of the junction left unmatched. CDR3 length: 12 residues. For the CDR3, the DNA is TGCGCCAGCAGAGACAGGGCAGATACGCAGTATTTT. Translation gives CASRDRADTQYF.

This clonotype has a handful of counts. The CDR3 coding sequence is TGTGCCACCAGCAACTCCCATAGCGGGACAGGGATGGATCAGCCCCAGCATTTT. Protein: CATSNSHSGTGMDQPQHF. The chain has TRBV15 and TRBJ1-5, with 9 bases identical to TRBD1. With 4 bases clipped from V and 5 bases from J, the junction kept 15 bases outside the gene matches. CDR1 and CDR2 (germline): LNHNV, YYDKDF (reference sequence). This CDR3 has 18 residues.

The J gene is TRBJ2-1, the V gene TRBV19; TRBD2 aligns across 13 bases. V trimming: 4 bases; J trimming: 6 bases; junction bases outside the gene matches: 12. The germline V gene encodes CDR1 LNHDA and CDR2 SQIVND (reference sequence). The CDR3 extends over 18 amino acids. The CDR3 protein is CASSTYPGLAGSSNEQFF. CDR3 nucleotides: TGTGCCAGTAGTACCTACCCGGGACTAGCGGGATCTTCCAATGAGCAGTTCTTC.

J is TRBJ2-7 and V is TRBV4-1; no definite D call. Trimming removed 2 bases from V and 2 bases from J, with 7 bases in between. Germline loops: CDR1 MGHRA, CDR2 YSYEKL. The CDR3 sequence is 13 residues long. As DNA, the CDR3 is TGCGCCAGCAGCCAAAGGGATACCTACGAGCAGTACTTC. Its translation is CASSQRDTYEQYF.

The chain combines TRBV4-2 with TRBJ1-3, with unresolved D. Germline CDR1 and CDR2: LGHNA and YNFKEQ. V was cut by 4 bases and J by 0 bases, with 19 bases left in between. This CDR3 spans 18 amino acids. DNA of the CDR3: TGTGCCAGCAGCCTGCATCCGCCCGGTGGCAGCTCTGGAAACACCATATATTTT. Translating gives CASSLHPPGGSSGNTIYF.

V and J are TRBV6-1 and TRBJ1-2, with 11 bases aligning to TRBD1. CDR1 and CDR2 from the germline V gene are MNHNS and SASEGT. The trim removed 6 bases at V and 1 base at J, leaving 7 bases unmatched. This CDR3 region has 16 residues. The CDR3, as DNA: TGTGCCAGCAGGGCGGACAGGGGGCTTAATAACTATGGCTACACCTTC. Residues: CASRADRGLNNYGYTF.

The chain has TRBV7-2 and TRBJ1-2; no clear D gene. This CDR3 has 15 residues. Trimming took 3 bases from V and 5 from J, leaving 16 bases between them. The germline gives CDR1 SGHTA, CDR2 FQGNSA. The CDR3 DNA reads as TGTGCCAGCAGCTTTTACTCCAGGAAGCCTTATGGCTACACCTTC. Protein product: CASSFYSRKPYGYTF.

The rearrangement links TRBV20-1 to TRBJ2-7; D is tentatively TRBD1 or TRBD2 (6 bases each). The CDR3 is 15 amino acids. The germline V gene has CDR1 DFQATT and CDR2 SNEGSKA (reference sequence). The V end lost 0 bases, the J end lost 6 bases, and 18 bases lay between the germline ends. This CDR3 reads CSARDFKGGSLEQYF. For the CDR3, the DNA is TGCAGTGCTAGAGACTTCAAGGGGGGTTCCCTCGAGCAGTACTTC.

The chain uses TRBV27 and TRBJ2-4, with 12 bases matching TRBD1. Germline trimming cut 5 bases from V and 7 bases from J; bases unmatched to any gene: 12. The germline V gene encodes CDR1 MNHEY and CDR2 SMNVEV (reference sequence). The CDR3 contains 17 residues. Here the CDR3 DNA reads TGTGCCAGCAGTACCCGGGACAGGGGGCCGGGGGTTAACATTCAGTACTTC. Protein sequence: CASSTRDRGPGVNIQYF.

J is TRBJ2-1 and V is TRBV12-3 or TRBV12-4, with 8 bases fitting TRBD2. This CDR3 region has 17 residues. Trimming at V came to 1 base and at J to 3 bases, leaving 8 bases not matched to a gene. CDR3 coding DNA: TGTGCCAGCAGTTTAGATCCCCCGGGGGGGTACTACAATGAGCAGTTCTTC. It translates to CASSLDPPGGYYNEQFF.

This clonotype has more than one count but fewer than ten. V gene TRBV30 combines with J gene TRBJ1-1, with D unclear. CDR1 GTSNPN and CDR2 SVGIG come from the germline V gene (reference sequence). The length of the CDR3 is 12 residues. V was cut by 1 base and J by 1 base, with 4 bases left in between. The CDR3 loop is CAWSGQNTEAFF. The CDR3 coding sequence is TGTGCCTGGAGTGGACAGAACACTGAAGCTTTCTTT.

The chain joins TRBV5-1 to TRBJ2-1; 11 nucleotides match TRBD1. The CDR3 is 15 residues long. Germline CDR1 SGHRS, CDR2 YFSETQ. V lost 5 bases to trimming and J lost 6 bases; unmatched junction nucleotides: 7. The CDR3 bases are TGCGCCAGCAGGCCTATAGGGACAGGGGGCAATGAGCAGTTCTTC. Protein sequence: CASRPIGTGGNEQFF.

This clonotype has a handful of counts. The rearrangement links TRBV6-1 to TRBJ1-4; D possibly corresponds to TRBD1 (5 bases). This CDR3 contains 14 residues. Looked up from germline, CDR1 is MNHNS and CDR2 is SASEGT. The V end lost 3 bases, the J end lost 5 bases, and 10 bases lay between the germline ends. As DNA, the CDR3 is TGTGCCAGCAGTGAGGGGCCTGCGAATGAAAAACTGTTTTTT. It encodes CASSEGPANEKLFF.

This clonotype was seen more than once but under ten times. V is TRBV7-9 and J is TRBJ2-7, with D hard to call. The CDR3 has 15 residues. CDR1 is SEHNR, CDR2 FQNEAQ, per germline (reference sequence). V was shortened by 2 bases and J by 0 bases, with 11 bases between the two germline ends. The CDR3 here is CASSLRALGSYEQYF. CDR3 nucleotides: TGTGCCAGCAGCTTAAGGGCTCTAGGCTCCTACGAGCAGTACTTC.

This clonotype was recorded a few times. This chain links TRBV5-1 with TRBJ1-1; 7 nucleotides line up with TRBD1. Germline V CDR1 and CDR2: SGHRS, YFSETQ. This CDR3 is built from 15 residues. V lost 0 bases to trimming and J lost 5 bases; unmatched junction nucleotides: 7. The CDR3 protein is CASSLEGTVGTEAFF. CDR3 DNA: TGCGCCAGCAGCTTGGAAGGGACAGTGGGGACTGAAGCTTTCTTT. The whole variable domain, remainder taken from reference TRBV5-1 and TRBJ1-1, is KAGVTQTPRYLIKTRGQQVTLSCSPISGHRSVSWYQQTPGQGLQFLFEYFSETQRNKGNFPGRFSGRQFSNSRSEMNVSTLELGDSALYLCASSLEGTVGTEAFFGQGTRLTVV.

This chain links TRBV6-1 with TRBJ1-5; no definite D call. In germline, CDR1 is MNHNS, CDR2 SASEGT. The length of the CDR3 is 16 residues. V shed 3 bases and J shed 0 bases, with 12 bases lying between them. The CDR3 DNA reads TGTGCCAGCAGTGATCCCAAGGGCGGTAGCAATCAGCCCCAGCATTTT. Its protein is CASSDPKGGSNQPQHF.

A few counts support this clonotype. The J gene is TRBJ2-3, the V gene TRBV20-1; 7 nucleotides align to TRBD2. This CDR3 spans 18 amino acids. Germline loops: CDR1 DFQATT, CDR2 SNEGSKA (reference sequence). The V gene end was trimmed by 0 bases and the J gene end by 4 bases; junction bases not matched to a gene: 16. In DNA form, the CDR3 reads TGCAGTGCTAGAGATATTAAATCAGGCGGGAGTTCCCCAGATACGCAGTATTTT. This sequence encodes CSARDIKSGGSSPDTQYF.

The table lists this clonotype with a few counts. This rearrangement joins TRBV5-1 to TRBJ2-5; 7 positions match TRBD2. The J segment lost 0 bases and the V segment lost 2 bases, leaving 7 bases of the junction unmatched. From germline, CDR1 is SGHRS and CDR2 YFSETQ. CDR3 length: 16 amino acids. The CDR3 loop is CASSLHLAEYQETQYF. The CDR3 region has the DNA TGCGCCAGCAGCTTACACCTAGCGGAGTACCAAGAGACCCAGTACTTC. Based on the CDR3 plus reference TRBV5-1 and TRBJ2-5, the full variable domain is KAGVTQTPRYLIKTRGQQVTLSCSPISGHRSVSWYQQTPGQGLQFLFEYFSETQRNKGNFPGRFSGRQFSNSRSEMNVSTLELGDSALYLCASSLHLAEYQETQYFGPGTRLLVL.